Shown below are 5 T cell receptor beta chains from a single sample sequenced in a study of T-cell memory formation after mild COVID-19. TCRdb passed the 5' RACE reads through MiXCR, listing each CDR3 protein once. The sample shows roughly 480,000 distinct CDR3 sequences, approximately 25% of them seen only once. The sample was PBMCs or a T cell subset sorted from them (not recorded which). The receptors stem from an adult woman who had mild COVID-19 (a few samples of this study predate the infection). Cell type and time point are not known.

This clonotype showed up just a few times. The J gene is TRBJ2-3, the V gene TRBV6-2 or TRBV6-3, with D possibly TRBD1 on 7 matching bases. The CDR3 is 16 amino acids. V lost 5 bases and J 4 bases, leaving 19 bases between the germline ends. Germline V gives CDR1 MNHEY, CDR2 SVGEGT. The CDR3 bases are TGTGCCAGCAGTGGAGGTCCAGGGGGGATCGCAGATACGCAGTATTTT. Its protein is CASSGGPGGIADTQYF.

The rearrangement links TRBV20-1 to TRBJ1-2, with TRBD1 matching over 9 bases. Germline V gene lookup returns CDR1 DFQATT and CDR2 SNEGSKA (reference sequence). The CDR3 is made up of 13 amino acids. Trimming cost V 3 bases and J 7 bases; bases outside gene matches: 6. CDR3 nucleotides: TGCAGTGCTAGTCCGACAGGGGGTGGTGGCTACACCTTC. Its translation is CSASPTGGGGYTF.

The CDR3: CASRHTGAGVNTGELFF. In DNA, the CDR3 is TGTGCCAGCAGACACACGGGAGCGGGAGTGAACACCGGGGAGCTGTTTTTT. V and J are TRBV5-5 and TRBJ2-2; 8 bases fit TRBD2. Germline loops: CDR1 SGHKS, CDR2 YYEKEE (reference sequence). Trimming removed 5 bases from V and 1 base from J; junction bases left unmatched: 10. CDR3 length: 17 amino acids.

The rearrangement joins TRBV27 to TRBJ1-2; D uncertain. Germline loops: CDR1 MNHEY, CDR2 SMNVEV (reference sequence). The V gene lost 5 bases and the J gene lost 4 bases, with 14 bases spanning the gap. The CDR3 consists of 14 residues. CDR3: CASSPYTLSYGYTF. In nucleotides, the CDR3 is TGTGCCAGCAGTCCCTATACCCTCTCCTATGGCTACACCTTC.

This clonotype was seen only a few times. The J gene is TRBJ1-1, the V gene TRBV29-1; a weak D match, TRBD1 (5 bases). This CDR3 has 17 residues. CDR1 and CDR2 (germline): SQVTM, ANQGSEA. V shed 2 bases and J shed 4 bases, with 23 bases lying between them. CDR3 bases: TGCAGCGTTGAACCGACGGGCAGGGCAGGGATTTTCACTGAAGCTTTCTTT. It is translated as CSVEPTGRAGIFTEAFF. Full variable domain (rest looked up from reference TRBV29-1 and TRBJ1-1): SAVISQKPSRDICQRGTSLTIQCQVDSQVTMMFWYRQQPGQSLTLIATANQGSEATYESGFVIDKFPISRPNLTFSTLTVSNMSPEDSSIYLCSVEPTGRAGIFTEAFFGQGTRLTVV.